The clone carrying this T cell receptor beta chain was detected only a few times. This specimen belongs to a study of blood T cell repertoires in COVID-19. Study-wide background: Sites in the United States, Italy and Spain provided acute and convalescent COVID-19 samples. T cells, B-cell-depleted T cells, or PBMCs provided the cDNA or gDNA that served as material.

The germline gives CDR1 LNHDA, CDR2 SQIVND (reference sequence). The ends were cut back, 5 bases at V and 8 bases at J, with 15 bases in the middle. The CDR3 sequence is 13 residues long. Authors' analysis steps: Reference gene primer amplification yielded estimated nucleated cell counts. Profiled with immunoSEQ multiplex PCR; TCRdb holds only in-frame clones, not every one. V, J and clone size reflect that table, while D and trimming were determined from the DNA. The table lists roughly 120,000 clones, less than 90% of them singletons, with roughly 1.8% in the top ten. The source material was peripheral blood. The source of this sequence is a man aged 65 to 85 with acute or convalescent COVID-19. The chain carries TRBV19 and TRBJ1-1; D call uncertain. Written as DNA, the CDR3 is TGTGCCAGTAGTCTTGAGACCCGGAGGGAAGCTTTCTTT. Its translation is CASSLETRREAFF.